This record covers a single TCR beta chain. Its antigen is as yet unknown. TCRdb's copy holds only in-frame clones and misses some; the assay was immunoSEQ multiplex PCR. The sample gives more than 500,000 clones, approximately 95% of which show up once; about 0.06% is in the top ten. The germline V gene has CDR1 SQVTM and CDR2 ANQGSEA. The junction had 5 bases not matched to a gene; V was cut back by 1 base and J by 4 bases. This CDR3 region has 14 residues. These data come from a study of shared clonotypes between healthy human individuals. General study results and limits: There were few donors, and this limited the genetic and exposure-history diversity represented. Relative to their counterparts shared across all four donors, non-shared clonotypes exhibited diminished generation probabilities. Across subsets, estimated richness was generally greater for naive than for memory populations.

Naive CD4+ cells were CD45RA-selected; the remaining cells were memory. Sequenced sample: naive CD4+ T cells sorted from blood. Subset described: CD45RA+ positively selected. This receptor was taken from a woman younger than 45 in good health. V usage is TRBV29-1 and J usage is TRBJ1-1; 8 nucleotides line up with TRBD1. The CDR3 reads CSVEGPGQGTEAFF. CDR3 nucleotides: TGCAGCGTTGAAGGACCCGGACAGGGCACTGAAGCTTTCTTT.